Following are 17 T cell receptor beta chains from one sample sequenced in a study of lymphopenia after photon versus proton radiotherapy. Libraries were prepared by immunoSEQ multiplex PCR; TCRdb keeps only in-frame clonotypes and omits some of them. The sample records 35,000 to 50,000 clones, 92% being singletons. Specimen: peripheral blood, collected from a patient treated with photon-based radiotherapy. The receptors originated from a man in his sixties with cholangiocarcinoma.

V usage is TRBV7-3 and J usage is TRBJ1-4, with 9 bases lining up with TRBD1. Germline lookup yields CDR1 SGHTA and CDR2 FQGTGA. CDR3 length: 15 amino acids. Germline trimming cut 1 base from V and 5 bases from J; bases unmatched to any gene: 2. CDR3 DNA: TGTGCCAGCAGCTTAATGGGACAGGGCAATGAAAAACTGTTTTTT. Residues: CASSLMGQGNEKLFF.

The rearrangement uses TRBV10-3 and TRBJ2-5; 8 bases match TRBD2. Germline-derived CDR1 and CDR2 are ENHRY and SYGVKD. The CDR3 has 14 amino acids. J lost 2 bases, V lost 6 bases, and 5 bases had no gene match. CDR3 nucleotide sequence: TGTGCCATCAGGAAGGGACTAGGGCAAGAGACCCAGTACTTC. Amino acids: CAIRKGLGQETQYF.

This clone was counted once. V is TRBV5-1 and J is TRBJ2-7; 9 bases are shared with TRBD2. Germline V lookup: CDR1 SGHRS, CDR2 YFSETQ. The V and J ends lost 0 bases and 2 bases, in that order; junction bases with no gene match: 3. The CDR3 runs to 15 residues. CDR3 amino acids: CASSLEGTSTYEQYF. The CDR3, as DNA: TGCGCCAGCAGCTTGGAAGGGACTAGCACCTACGAGCAGTACTTC.

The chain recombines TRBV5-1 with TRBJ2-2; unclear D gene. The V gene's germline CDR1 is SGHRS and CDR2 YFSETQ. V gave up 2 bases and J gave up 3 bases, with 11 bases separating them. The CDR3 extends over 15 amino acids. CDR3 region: CASSLGPVDTGELFF. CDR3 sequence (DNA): TGCGCCAGCAGCTTAGGCCCTGTCGACACCGGGGAGCTGTTTTTT.

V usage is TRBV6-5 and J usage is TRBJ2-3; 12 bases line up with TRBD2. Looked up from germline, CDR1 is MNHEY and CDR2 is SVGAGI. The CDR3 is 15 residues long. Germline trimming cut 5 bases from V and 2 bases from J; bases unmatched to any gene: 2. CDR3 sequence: CASSLAGGPTDTQYF. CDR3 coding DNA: TGTGCCAGCAGTCTAGCGGGAGGGCCCACAGATACGCAGTATTTT.

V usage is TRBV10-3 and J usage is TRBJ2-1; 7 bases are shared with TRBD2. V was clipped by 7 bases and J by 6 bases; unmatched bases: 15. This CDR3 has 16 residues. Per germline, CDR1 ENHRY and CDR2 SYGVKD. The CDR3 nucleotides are TGTGCCATCAATGATCCCCTTGGGCGGGGGATCAATGAGCAGTTCTTC. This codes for CAINDPLGRGINEQFF.

CDR3 sequence: CASSSRPSSYNEQFF. The CDR3 region has the DNA TGTGCCAGCAGCTCACGTCCGAGCTCCTACAATGAGCAGTTCTTC. This sequence joins TRBV9 and TRBJ2-1; D is uncertain. Trimming cost V 4 bases and J 0 bases, with 11 bases left between them. CDR1 SGDLS and CDR2 YYNGEE come from the germline V gene. CDR3 size: 15 residues.

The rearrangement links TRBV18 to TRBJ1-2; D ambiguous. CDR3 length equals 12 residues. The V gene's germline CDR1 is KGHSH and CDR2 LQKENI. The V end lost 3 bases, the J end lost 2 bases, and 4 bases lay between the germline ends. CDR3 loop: CASSPDNYGYTF. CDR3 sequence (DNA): TGTGCCAGCTCACCGGACAACTATGGCTACACCTTC.

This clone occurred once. CDR3 coding DNA: TGCGCCAGCAGCCAAGCTCGCGCGGGAGTGGGCGACGAGCAGTACTTC. Protein: CASSQARAGVGDEQYF. V and J are TRBV4-1 and TRBJ2-7; the match to TRBD2 covers 7 bases. Germline assignment: CDR1 MGHRA and CDR2 YSYEKL. Trimming at V came to 1 base and at J to 5 bases, leaving 11 bases not matched to a gene. CDR3 length: 16 residues.

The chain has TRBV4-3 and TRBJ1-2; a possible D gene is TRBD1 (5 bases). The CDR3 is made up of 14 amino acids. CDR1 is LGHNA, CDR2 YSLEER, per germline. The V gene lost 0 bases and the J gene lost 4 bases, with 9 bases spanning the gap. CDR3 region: CASSQDLQVYGYTF. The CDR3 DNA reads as TGCGCCAGCAGCCAAGATCTACAGGTCTATGGCTACACCTTC.

CDR3 sequence (DNA): TGTGCCAGCAGCCTCCTCTACAATGAGCAGTTCTTC. Translated, it gives CASSLLYNEQFF. The V call is TRBV4-2, the J call TRBJ2-1; no clear D. V shed 4 bases and J shed 3 bases, with 4 bases lying between them. The germline V gene encodes CDR1 LGHNA and CDR2 YNFKEQ. The CDR3 is 12 amino acids.

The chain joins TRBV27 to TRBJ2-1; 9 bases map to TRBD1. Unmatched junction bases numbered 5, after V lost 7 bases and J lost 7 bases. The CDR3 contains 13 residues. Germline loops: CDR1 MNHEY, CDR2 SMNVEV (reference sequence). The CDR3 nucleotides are TGTGCCAGCACCAACGGACAGGGGAATGAGCAGTTCTTC. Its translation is CASTNGQGNEQFF.

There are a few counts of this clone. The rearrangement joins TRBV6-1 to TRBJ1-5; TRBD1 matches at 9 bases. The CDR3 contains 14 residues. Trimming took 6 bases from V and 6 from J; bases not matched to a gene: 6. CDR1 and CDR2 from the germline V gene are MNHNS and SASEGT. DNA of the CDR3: TGTGCCAGCAGGGGACAGGGCCAAGGTCAGCCCCAGCATTTT. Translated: CASRGQGQGQPQHF.

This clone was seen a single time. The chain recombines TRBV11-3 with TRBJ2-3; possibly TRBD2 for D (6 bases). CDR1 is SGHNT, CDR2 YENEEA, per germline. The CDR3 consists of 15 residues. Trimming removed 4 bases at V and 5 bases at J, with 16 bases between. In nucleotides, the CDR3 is TGTGCCAGCAGCTCCCGTCAGGAGGGCGGAGATACGCAGTATTTT. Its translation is CASSSRQEGGDTQYF.

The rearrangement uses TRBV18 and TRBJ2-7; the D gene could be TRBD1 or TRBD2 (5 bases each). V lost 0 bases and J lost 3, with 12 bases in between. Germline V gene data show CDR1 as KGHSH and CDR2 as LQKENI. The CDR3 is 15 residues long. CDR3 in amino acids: CASSPPVGDRYEQYF. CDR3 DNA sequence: TGTGCCAGCTCACCACCCGTCGGGGACCGCTACGAGCAGTACTTC.

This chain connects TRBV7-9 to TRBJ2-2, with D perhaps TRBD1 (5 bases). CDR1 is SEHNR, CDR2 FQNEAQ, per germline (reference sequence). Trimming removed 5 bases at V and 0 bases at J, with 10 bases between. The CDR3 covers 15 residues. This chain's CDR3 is CASSLGQTNTGELFF. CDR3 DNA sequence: TGTGCCAGCAGCCTAGGACAAACGAACACCGGGGAGCTGTTTTTT.

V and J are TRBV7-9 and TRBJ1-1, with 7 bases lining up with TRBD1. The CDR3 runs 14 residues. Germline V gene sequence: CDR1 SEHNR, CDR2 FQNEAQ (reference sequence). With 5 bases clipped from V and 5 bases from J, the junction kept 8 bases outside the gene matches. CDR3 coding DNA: TGTGCCAGCAGCGCCGACAGGGCAAAAACTGAAGCTTTCTTT. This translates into CASSADRAKTEAFF.